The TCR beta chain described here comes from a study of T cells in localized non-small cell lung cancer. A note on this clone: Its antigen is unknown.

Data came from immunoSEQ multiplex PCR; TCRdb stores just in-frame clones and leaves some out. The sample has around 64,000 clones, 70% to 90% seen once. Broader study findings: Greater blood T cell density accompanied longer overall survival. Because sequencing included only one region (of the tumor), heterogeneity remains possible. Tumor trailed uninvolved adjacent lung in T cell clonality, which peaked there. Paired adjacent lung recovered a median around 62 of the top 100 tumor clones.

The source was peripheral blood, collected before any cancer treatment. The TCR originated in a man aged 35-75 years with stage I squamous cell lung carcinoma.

CDR3 sequence reads: CASSLGAPPSSGANVLTF. The CDR3 region has the DNA TGTGCCAGCAGCTTAGGCGCACCACCCTCCTCTGGGGCCAACGTCCTGACTTTC. J is TRBJ2-6 and V is TRBV7-8; D remains ambiguous. Trimming stripped 1 base from V and 0 bases from J, with 13 bases between. This CDR3 has 18 amino acids. The germline V gene encodes CDR1 SGHVS and CDR2 FQNEAQ.